The TCR beta chain described here comes from a study of control samples from healthy donors and cancer patients. This CDR3 is built from 16 residues. The germline V gene has CDR1 SGHDT and CDR2 YYEEEE. V shed 0 bases, J shed 4 bases, and the junction held 7 bases outside the gene matches. Sequenced by immunoSEQ multiplex PCR; TCRdb stores in-frame clones only, minus some. Among about 95,000 clones listed, around 85% were seen once. The specimen sequenced was blood. The source is a man younger than 45 in good health. The chain carries TRBV5-6 and TRBJ2-1; 7 positions match TRBD2. The CDR3, as DNA: TGTGCCAGCAGCTTGGAGTTAGCGCGGGAGTACAATGAGCAGTTCTTC. This codes for CASSLELAREYNEQFF.